The TCR beta chain described here comes from a study of CD8 T cells in ankylosing spondylitis (dated by TCRdb to about 2017). Background for the entire study: The study set out to find disease-linked TCR variants by profiling T cell receptor beta repertoires in ankylosing spondylitis patients and healthy donors. Peripheral blood samples were taken, and synovial fluid was additionally collected from ankylosing spondylitis patients. The whole study cohort included about a hundred healthy donors and 20 to 25 ankylosing spondylitis patients.

Its CDR3 holds 16 amino acids, cysteine through phenylalanine. This entry keeps only the CDR3 DNA: 48 bases, framed from base 1. Looking up the germline V gene (reference sequence) yields CDR1 DFQATT and CDR2 SNEGSKA. Germline trimming: 5 bases from V, 0 bases from J; junction bases outside gene matches: 13. These reads were obtained on an Illumina HiSeq 2500. TCR beta libraries were prepared by quantitative 5'-RACE with molecular barcodes. In the authors' own workflow: A new computational method, built on a probabilistic model of VDJ rearrangement, was used to identify disease-linked TCR variants. TCRdb redid the processing of the public reads, applying fastp at Q25 and MiXCR, and retained in-frame beta chains. For every CDR3 protein sequence, its rows merge into one entry that carries the most common genes and DNA. The authors' filters were not applied to this entry. A total of about 250,000 distinct CDR3 sequences appear in this sample, 15% to 20% of them only once. The ten largest clones capture roughly 34% of the sample.

On this clonotype: Its antigen is still unknown. No much larger clone exists at a distance of one base, and base qualities are not known.

Broader findings and caveats from the paper: Some of the motif variants had been reported before in the synovial fluid and blood of reactive arthritis patients, a finding that suggests common disease-initiation mechanisms. A CD8+ phenotype was shown by the disease-linked clones, which were found at relatively low frequencies in peripheral blood. A TCR beta motif of about eight highly homologous amino acid variants appeared characteristic of blood from ankylosing spondylitis patients. Significant enrichment of the disease-linked clones was reported in matched synovial fluid samples from ankylosing spondylitis patients.

The chain links TRBV20-1 with TRBJ2-7; TRBD1 lines up with 7 middle nucleotides. The TCR sequence derives from a male donor with ankylosing spondylitis or in good health (not recorded which). Sequences were obtained from blood, either unsorted or a sorted T cell fraction (not recorded which). The nucleotide sequence is TGCAGTGCTTTCCAACCCCGGGACAGAAGCTCCTACGAGCAGTACTTC. Translated, it reads CSAFQPRDRSSYEQYF.